This T cell receptor beta chain was found in a study of human T cells and chemical hapten exposure. TCRdb re-called the RACE reads through MiXCR, storing one row per CDR3 protein. Seen here are some 60,000 distinct CDR3 sequences, over 9% observed once, and the top ten hold about 4%. Sample time point: pre-sensitization, week 0. The treatment denotes: therapeutic diphenylcyclopropenone sensitization with weekly scalp DPC. This clonotype showed up just a few times. Sequencing was performed on whole blood, taken in connection with sensitization to the hapten diphenylcyclopropenone (DPC). This TCR came from a woman aged 40 to 55 with alopecia areata. Some clones in this sample may be carry-over from other donors' samples.

CDR3 sequence: CASSFGQANEKLFF. Here the CDR3 DNA reads TGCGCCAGCAGCTTCGGACAGGCGAATGAAAAACTGTTTTTT. J is TRBJ1-4 and V is TRBV5-1, with 7 bases lining up with TRBD1. This CDR3 region has 14 residues. The trim removed 2 bases at V and 5 bases at J, leaving 3 bases unmatched. Germline V gene lookup returns CDR1 SGHRS and CDR2 YFSETQ.